The sequence of this T cell receptor beta chain was determined in a study of CD8+ T cells in alopecia areata. CDR3 length: 14 residues. Trimming removed 3 bases from V and 4 bases from J, with 13 bases in between. From germline, CDR1 is SGHRS and CDR2 YFSETQ. Treatment described: oral pan-JAK inhibitor, 5-10 mg twice daily. Investigators isolated RNA and reverse transcribed it into cDNA to act as the sequencing template. The protocol was immunoSEQ multiplex PCR, while the TCRdb copy is restricted to in-frame clones and leaves out a portion. The sample lists roughly 64,000 clones, approximately 44% occurring once. Overall study results and limits: In scalp and blood during tofacitinib, many expanded lesional clones persisted.

A word on this clone: Its target is not known.

The sample in question was CD8+ T cells sorted from blood, obtained at roughly week 36, from a patient treated with tofacitinib. The sequence was collected from a human donor with alopecia areata. V gene TRBV5-1 combines with J gene TRBJ1-2; D unclear. DNA of the CDR3: TGCGCCAGCAGCTCCGAAGCAGGCTCCTATGGCTACACCTTC. Its protein product is CASSSEAGSYGYTF. Variable domain in full (rest from reference TRBV5-1 and TRBJ1-2): KAGVTQTPRYLIKTRGQQVTLSCSPISGHRSVSWYQQTPGQGLQFLFEYFSETQRNKGNFPGRFSGRQFSNSRSEMNVSTLELGDSALYLCASSSEAGSYGYTFGSGTRLTVV.